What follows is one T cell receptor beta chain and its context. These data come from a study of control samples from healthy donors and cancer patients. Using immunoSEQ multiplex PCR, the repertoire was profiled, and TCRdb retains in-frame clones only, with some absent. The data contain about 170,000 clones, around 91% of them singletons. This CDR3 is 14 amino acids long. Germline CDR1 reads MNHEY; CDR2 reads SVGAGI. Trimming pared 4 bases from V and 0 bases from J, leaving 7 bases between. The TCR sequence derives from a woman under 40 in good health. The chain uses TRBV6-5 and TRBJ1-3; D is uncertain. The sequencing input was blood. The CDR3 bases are TGTGCCAGCAGTTCCGGGATCTCTGGAAACACCATATATTTT. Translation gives CASSSGISGNTIYF.